One sample yielded the 3 T cell receptor beta chains listed below, sequenced in a study of vaccination effects on CD4 cells after COVID-19 (dated by TCRdb to 2021 to 2024). After around 10 days of culture, CD4+ T cells were isolated with the EasySep CD4+ T cell isolation kit. Each participant got two doses of an mRNA SARS-CoV-2 vaccine, either BNT162b2 or mRNA-1273. Library method: the immunoSEQ multiplex PCR assay. TCRdb's version of the immuneACCESS table is confined to in-frame rearrangements and falls short of the full clone set. An unresolved V gene accounts for under half of the shortfall where checked; the remainder is of unknown origin. The sample profile shows tens of thousands of clones; around 70% of them were found once. The ten largest clonotypes hold 2% to 2.5% of the sample. The antigens of these receptors remain unknown. The sequencing used CD4+ T cells from PBMCs cultured without peptide, collected after COVID-19 vaccination. The receptor source for this set is a human donor who received a COVID-19 vaccine.

The chain has TRBV6-2 or TRBV6-3 and TRBJ2-1; D is undetermined. This CDR3 is 14 amino acids long. From germline, CDR1 is MNHEY and CDR2 SVGEGT. V lost 5 bases and J 5 bases, leaving 13 bases between the germline ends. CDR3 in DNA: TGTGCCAGCAGTCGAATACTAACCGACAATGAGCAGTTCTTC. Its translation is CASSRILTDNEQFF.

The V gene is TRBV5-5, the J gene TRBJ1-1; possible D gene TRBD1, 5 bases. The V end was cut by 0 bases, the J end by 2 bases, with 17 bases between. The CDR3 runs to 17 residues. Germline CDR1 SGHKS, CDR2 YYEKEE (reference sequence). CDR3 residues: CASSLDRSRAGNTEAFF. DNA of the CDR3: TGTGCCAGCAGCTTGGATAGATCCAGGGCGGGAAACACTGAAGCTTTCTTT.

V is TRBV11-2 and J is TRBJ1-6, with 8 bases lining up with TRBD1. The length of the CDR3 is 15 residues. V was pared by 3 bases and J by 5 bases, with 3 bases of the junction left unmatched. Germline V gives CDR1 SGHAT, CDR2 FQNNGV. The CDR3 DNA sequence: TGTGCCAGCAGCTTTTCGGGACAGGATAATTCACCCCTCCACTTT. Protein sequence: CASSFSGQDNSPLHF.